Included here is one T cell receptor beta chain sequence, with context. These data come from a study of T cell responses to AZD1222 COVID-19 vaccine. Trimming shortened V by 6 bases and J by 4 bases, and 9 bases separated the two germline ends. Germline loops: CDR1 SQVTM, CDR2 ANQGSEA. The CDR3 is 11 amino acids. The repertoire was sequenced with immunoSEQ multiplex PCR; TCRdb's copy has only in-frame clones and lacks some. In the table there are 100,000 to 150,000 clones, just over 90% of which are singletons. The chain carries TRBV29-1 and TRBJ2-5; TRBD1 is a possible D gene (5 bases). This receptor was taken from an adult in good health. The source was peripheral blood, collected on day 0 of AZD1222 vaccination. CDR3 coding DNA: TGCAGCGTGGGAAGGGGAGAGACCCAGTACTTC. Amino acids: CSVGRGETQYF.